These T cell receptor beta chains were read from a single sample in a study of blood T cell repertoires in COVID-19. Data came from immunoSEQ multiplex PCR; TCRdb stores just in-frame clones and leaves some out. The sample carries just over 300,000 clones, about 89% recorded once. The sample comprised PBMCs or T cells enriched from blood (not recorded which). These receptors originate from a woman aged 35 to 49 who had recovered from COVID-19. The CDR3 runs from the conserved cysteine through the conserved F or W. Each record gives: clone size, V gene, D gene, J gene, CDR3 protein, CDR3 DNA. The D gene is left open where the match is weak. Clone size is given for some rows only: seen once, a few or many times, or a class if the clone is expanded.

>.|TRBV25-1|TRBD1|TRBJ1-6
CASTLGTANNSPLHF
TGTGCCAGCACCTTAGGGACAGCAAATAATTCACCCCTCCACTTT
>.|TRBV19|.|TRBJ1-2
CASSPNRENYGYTF
TGTGCCAGTAGTCCAAACAGGGAAAACTATGGCTACACCTTC
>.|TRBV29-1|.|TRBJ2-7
CSVVGSSYEQYF
TGCAGCGTTGTAGGGAGCTCCTACGAGCAGTACTTC
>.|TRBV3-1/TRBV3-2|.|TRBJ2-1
CASSQKGGEQFF
TGTGCCAGCAGCCAGAAAGGGGGTGAGCAGTTCTTC
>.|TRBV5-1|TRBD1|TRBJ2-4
CASSYFEGQDIQYF
TGCGCCAGCAGCTATTTCGAGGGACAGGACATTCAGTACTTC
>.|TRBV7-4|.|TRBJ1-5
CASSLYQGFPNQPQHF
TGTGCCAGCAGCCTTTATCAGGGTTTCCCTAATCAGCCCCAGCATTTT
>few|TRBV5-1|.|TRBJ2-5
CASSLGGVGETQYF
TGCGCCAGCAGCTTGGGGGGAGTTGGGGAGACCCAGTACTTC
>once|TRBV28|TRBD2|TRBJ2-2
CASSYSGTENTGELFF
TGTGCCAGCAGTTACAGCGGGACGGAGAACACCGGGGAGCTGTTTTTT
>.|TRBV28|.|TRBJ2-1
CASSSSKKGNEQFF
TGTGCCAGCAGTTCGTCTAAGAAGGGGAATGAGCAGTTCTTC
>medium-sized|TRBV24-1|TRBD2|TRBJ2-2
CATSKAGDGTGELFF
TGTGCCACCAGTAAAGCGGGGGATGGCACCGGGGAGCTGTTTTTT
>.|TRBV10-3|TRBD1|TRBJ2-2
CAISTGVDTGELFF
TGTGCCATTTCTACAGGGGTTGACACCGGGGAGCTGTTTTTT
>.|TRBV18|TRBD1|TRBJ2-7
CASSLGQNAYEQYF
TGTGCCAGCTCACTGGGACAGAACGCCTACGAGCAGTACTTC
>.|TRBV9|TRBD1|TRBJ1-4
CASSQGQGGNEKLFF
TGTGCCAGCAGCCAAGGACAGGGGGGGAATGAAAAACTGTTTTTT
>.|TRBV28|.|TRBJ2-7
CASSPGGRGSSYEQYF
TGTGCCAGCAGCCCTGGGGGCAGGGGTAGCTCCTACGAGCAGTACTTC
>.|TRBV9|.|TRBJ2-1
CASSVVSSYNEQFF
TGTGCCAGCAGCGTAGTCAGCTCCTACAATGAGCAGTTCTTC
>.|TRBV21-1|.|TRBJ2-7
CASSKDSGLAYEQYF
TGTGCCAGCAGCAAAGACAGCGGCCTTGCCTACGAGCAGTACTTC
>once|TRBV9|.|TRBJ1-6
CASSVDRNSPLHF
TGTGCCAGCAGCGTAGACCGGAATTCACCCCTCCACTTT
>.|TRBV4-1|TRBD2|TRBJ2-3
CASSQRGAGDGADTQYF
TGCGCCAGCAGCCAGCGGGGGGCCGGGGATGGGGCAGATACGCAGTATTTT
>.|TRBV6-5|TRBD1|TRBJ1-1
CASSYSRTGATEAFF
TGTGCCAGCAGTTACTCTAGGACAGGGGCCACTGAAGCTTTCTTT
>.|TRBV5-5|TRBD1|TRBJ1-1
CASSLQGAGAFF
TGTGCCAGCAGCTTACAGGGGGCTGGCGCTTTCTTT
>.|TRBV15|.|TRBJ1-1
CATSRDEVTSEAFF
TGTGCCACCAGCAGAGATGAGGTAACCAGTGAAGCTTTCTTT
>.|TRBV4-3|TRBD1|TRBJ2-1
CASSPRTGENEQFF
TGCGCCAGCAGCCCGAGGACAGGGGAAAATGAGCAGTTCTTC
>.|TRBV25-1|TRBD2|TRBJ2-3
CASSKSAGGTDTQYF
TGTGCCAGCAGCAAATCTGCGGGAGGCACAGATACGCAGTATTTT
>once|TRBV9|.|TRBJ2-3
CASSVFQAGPADTQYF
TGTGCCAGCAGCGTTTTCCAGGCTGGGCCGGCAGATACGCAGTATTTT
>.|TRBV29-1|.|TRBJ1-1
CSVRDTLNTEAFF
TGCAGCGTCAGGGACACTCTGAACACTGAAGCTTTCTTT
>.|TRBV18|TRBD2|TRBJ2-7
CASSPRPLARRGVTYEQYF
TGTGCCAGCTCACCACGCCCTTTAGCGAGGCGGGGGGTTACCTACGAGCAGTACTTC
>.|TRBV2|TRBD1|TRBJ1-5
CASGAGTGRNQPQHF
TGTGCCAGCGGGGCCGGGACAGGTAGGAATCAGCCCCAGCATTTT
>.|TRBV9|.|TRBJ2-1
CASSPTGVPGNEQFF
TGTGCCAGCAGCCCCACTGGAGTGCCGGGCAATGAGCAGTTCTTC
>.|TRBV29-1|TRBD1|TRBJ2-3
CSAAGTGALDTQYF
TGCAGCGCCGCCGGGACAGGGGCGCTGGATACGCAGTATTTT
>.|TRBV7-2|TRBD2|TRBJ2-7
CASSLGGGTQYEQYF
TGTGCCAGCAGCTTAGGGGGGGGGACCCAGTACGAGCAGTACTTC
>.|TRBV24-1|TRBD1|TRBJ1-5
CATSPSEGAISQPQHF
TGTGCCACCAGCCCCTCGGAGGGGGCTATCAGTCAGCCCCAGCATTTT
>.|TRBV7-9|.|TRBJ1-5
CASSLGGQPQHF
TGTGCCAGCAGCTTAGGGGGCCAGCCCCAGCATTTT
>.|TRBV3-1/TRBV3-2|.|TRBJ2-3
CASSHRTTPGTDTQYF
TGTGCCAGCAGCCATCGGACTACCCCGGGCACAGATACGCAGTATTTT
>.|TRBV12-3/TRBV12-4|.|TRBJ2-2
CASSFGGAGELFF
TGTGCCAGCAGTTTCGGGGGAGCCGGGGAGCTGTTTTTT
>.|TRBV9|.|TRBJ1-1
CASSVAGSSEAFF
TGTGCCAGCAGCGTAGCAGGGTCGAGTGAAGCTTTCTTT
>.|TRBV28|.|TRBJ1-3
CASSLFGVAGNTIYF
TGTGCCAGCAGTTTATTCGGGGTGGCTGGAAACACCATATATTTT
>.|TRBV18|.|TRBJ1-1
CASSPVSYMNTEAFF
TGTGCCAGCTCACCAGTATCGTATATGAACACTGAAGCTTTCTTT
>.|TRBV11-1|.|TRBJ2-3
CASSPPAGYTQYF
TGTGCCAGCAGCCCCCCTGCCGGGTATACGCAGTATTTT
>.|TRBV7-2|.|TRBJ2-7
CASSLNGGEQYF
TGTGCCAGCAGCTTAAACGGGGGCGAGCAGTACTTC
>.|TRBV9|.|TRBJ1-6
CASSVAAHSPLHF
TGTGCCAGCAGCGTCGCGGCTCATTCACCCCTCCACTTT
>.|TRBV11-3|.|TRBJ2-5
CASSLGGQQETQYF
TGTGCCAGCAGCTTGGGGGGACAGCAAGAGACCCAGTACTTC
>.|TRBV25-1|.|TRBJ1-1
CASSVTGGRIAFF
TGTGCCAGCAGTGTCACAGGAGGGCGTATTGCTTTCTTT
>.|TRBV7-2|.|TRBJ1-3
CASSSSNRVFSGNTIYF
TGTGCCAGCAGCTCATCAAACAGGGTATTCTCTGGAAACACCATATATTTT
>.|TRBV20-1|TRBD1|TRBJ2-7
CSASGAGTGDVYEQYF
TGCAGTGCTAGTGGGGCCGGGACAGGGGATGTCTACGAGCAGTACTTC